This T cell receptor (beta chain) was found in a study of blood T cell repertoires in COVID-19. Study context: The samples span acute and convalescent COVID-19 from the United States, Italy and Spain. Sources were T cells, B-cell-depleted T cells, or PBMCs; the material itself was cDNA or gDNA.

The V gene lost 3 bases and the J gene lost 5 bases, with 11 bases spanning the gap. Germline CDR1 and CDR2: SGDLS and YYNGEE. The CDR3 runs 14 residues. In the authors' methods: The authors estimated nucleated cell counts from reference gene primer amplification. TCRdb's table, derived via immunoSEQ multiplex PCR, lists solely in-frame clones and lacks some. V, J and clone size were drawn from that table, and D and trimming were deduced from the DNA. The profile covers 70,000 or so clones, with roughly 90% appearing a single time and 1.5% taken by the ten largest. The chain joins TRBV9 to TRBJ2-2, with D maybe TRBD2 (7 bases). Sample: peripheral blood. The clonotype was recovered from a man in his forties or fifties with acute or convalescent COVID-19. CDR3 bases: TGTGCCAGCAGCGAGGGGGGGGGTACCGGGGAGCTGTTTTTT. Amino acids: CASSEGGGTGELFF.